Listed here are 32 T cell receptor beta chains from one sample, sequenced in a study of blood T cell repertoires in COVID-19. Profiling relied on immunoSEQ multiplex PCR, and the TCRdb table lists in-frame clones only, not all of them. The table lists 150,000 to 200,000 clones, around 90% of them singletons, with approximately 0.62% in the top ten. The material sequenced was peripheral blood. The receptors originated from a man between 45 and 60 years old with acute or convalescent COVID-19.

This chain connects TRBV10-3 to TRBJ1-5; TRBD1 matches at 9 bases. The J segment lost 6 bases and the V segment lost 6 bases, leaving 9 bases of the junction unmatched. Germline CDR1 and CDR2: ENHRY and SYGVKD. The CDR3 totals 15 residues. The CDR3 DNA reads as TGTGCCATCAGCCGGGACAGGGAATTCGGTCAGCCCCAGCATTTT. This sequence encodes CAISRDREFGQPQHF.

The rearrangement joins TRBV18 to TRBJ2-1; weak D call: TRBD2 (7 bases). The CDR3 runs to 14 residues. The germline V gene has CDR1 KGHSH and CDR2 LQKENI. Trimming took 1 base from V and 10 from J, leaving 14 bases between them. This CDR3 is CASSPRGRGGEQFF. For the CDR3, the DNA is TGTGCCAGCTCACCACGCGGGAGAGGGGGGGAGCAGTTCTTC.

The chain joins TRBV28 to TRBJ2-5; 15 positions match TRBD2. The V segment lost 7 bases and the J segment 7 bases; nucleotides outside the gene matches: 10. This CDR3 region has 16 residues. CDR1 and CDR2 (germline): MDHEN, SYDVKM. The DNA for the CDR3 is TGTGCCAGCATTCTTGGGAGGACTAGCGGGAGGGGGACCCAGTACTTC. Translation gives CASILGRTSGRGTQYF.

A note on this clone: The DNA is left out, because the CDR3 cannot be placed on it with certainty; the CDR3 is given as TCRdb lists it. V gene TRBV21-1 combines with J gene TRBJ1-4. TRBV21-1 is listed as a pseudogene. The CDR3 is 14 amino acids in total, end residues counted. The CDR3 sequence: CASTVGEGNEKLFF.

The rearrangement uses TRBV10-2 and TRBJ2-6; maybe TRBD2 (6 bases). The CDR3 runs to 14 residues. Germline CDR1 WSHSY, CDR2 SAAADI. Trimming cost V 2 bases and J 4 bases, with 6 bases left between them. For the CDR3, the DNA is TGCGCCAGCAGTGAGAGCGGGGGGGCCAACGTCCTGACTTTC. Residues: CASSESGGANVLTF.

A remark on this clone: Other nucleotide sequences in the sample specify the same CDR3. In DNA form, the CDR3 reads TGTGCCAGCAGCCCCCGGGGACTAGCGGGAGTAAACAATGAGCAGTTCTTC. It encodes CASSPRGLAGVNNEQFF. The chain joins TRBV7-7 to TRBJ2-1, with 14 bases aligning to TRBD2. V gave up 5 bases and J gave up 5 bases; unmatched junction bases: 8. Germline V gene sequence: CDR1 SSHAT, CDR2 FNYEAQ (reference sequence). The CDR3 contains 17 residues.

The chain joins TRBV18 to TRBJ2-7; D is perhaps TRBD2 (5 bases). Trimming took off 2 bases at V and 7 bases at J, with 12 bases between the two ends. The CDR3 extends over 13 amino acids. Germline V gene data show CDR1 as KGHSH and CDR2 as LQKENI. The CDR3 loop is CASSPSGMGEQYF. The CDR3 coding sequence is TGTGCCAGCTCACCATCCGGGATGGGTGAGCAGTACTTC.

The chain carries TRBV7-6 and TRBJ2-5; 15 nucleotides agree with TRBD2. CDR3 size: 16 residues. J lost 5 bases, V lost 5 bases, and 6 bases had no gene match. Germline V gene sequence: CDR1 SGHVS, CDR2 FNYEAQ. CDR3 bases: TGTGCCAGCAGCCATGGGACTAGCGGGAGGTTGGAGACCCAGTACTTC. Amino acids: CASSHGTSGRLETQYF.

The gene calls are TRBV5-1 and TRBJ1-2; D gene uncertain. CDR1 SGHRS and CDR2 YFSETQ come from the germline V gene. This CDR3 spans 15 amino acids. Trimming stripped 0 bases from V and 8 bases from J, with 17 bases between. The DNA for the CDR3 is TGCGCCAGCAGCTTGGGTCGCGGCAGATCTATCGGCTACACCTTC. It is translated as CASSLGRGRSIGYTF.

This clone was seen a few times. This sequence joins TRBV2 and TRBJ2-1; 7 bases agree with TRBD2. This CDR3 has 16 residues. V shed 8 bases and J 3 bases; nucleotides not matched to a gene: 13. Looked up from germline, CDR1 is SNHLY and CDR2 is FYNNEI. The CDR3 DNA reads TGTGCCAGCGCAAGCATAGGACTAGTGTTCTACAATGAGCAGTTCTTC. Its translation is CASASIGLVFYNEQFF.

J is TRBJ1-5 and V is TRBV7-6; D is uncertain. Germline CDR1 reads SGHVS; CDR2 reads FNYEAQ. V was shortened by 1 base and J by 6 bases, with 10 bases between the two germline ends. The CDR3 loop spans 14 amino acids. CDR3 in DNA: TGTGCCAGCAGCTTAGATTTGTCAGGTCAGCCCCAGCATTTT. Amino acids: CASSLDLSGQPQHF.

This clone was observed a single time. CDR3 sequence: CASSQVVGSGRGIQYF. CDR3 DNA sequence: TGTGCCAGCAGCCAAGTGGTTGGTAGCGGGAGAGGCATTCAGTACTTC. This chain connects TRBV3-1 (or the pseudogene TRBV3-2) to TRBJ2-4, with 9 bases lining up with TRBD2. Germline V CDR1 and CDR2: LGHDT, YNNKEL (reference sequence). The CDR3 contains 16 residues. Trimming removed 1 base from V and 9 bases from J; junction bases left unmatched: 10.

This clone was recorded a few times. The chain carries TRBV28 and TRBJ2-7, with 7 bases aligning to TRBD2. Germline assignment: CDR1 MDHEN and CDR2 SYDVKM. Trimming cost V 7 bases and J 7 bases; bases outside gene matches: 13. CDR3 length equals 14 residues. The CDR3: CASTQAGFPREQYF. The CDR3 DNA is TGTGCCAGCACCCAAGCGGGGTTCCCTAGGGAGCAGTACTTC. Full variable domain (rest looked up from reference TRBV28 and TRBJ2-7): DVKVTQSSRYLVKRTGEKVFLECVQDMDHENMFWYRQDPGLGLRLIYFSYDVKMKEKGDIPEGYSVSREKKERFSLILESASTNQTSMYLCASTQAGFPREQYFGPGTRLTVT.

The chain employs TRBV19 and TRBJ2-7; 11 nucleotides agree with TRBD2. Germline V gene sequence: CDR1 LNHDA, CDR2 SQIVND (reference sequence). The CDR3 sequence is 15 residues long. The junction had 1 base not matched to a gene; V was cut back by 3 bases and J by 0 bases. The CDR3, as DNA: TGTGCCAGTAGTATCCTAGCGGGAGGCTCCTACGAGCAGTACTTC. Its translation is CASSILAGGSYEQYF.

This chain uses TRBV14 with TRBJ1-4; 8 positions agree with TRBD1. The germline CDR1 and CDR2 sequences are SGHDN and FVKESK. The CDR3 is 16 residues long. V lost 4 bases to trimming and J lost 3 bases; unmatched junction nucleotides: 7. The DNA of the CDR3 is TGTGCCAGCAGCCGTCAGAGGGACAGGCCTAATGAAAAACTGTTTTTT. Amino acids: CASSRQRDRPNEKLFF.

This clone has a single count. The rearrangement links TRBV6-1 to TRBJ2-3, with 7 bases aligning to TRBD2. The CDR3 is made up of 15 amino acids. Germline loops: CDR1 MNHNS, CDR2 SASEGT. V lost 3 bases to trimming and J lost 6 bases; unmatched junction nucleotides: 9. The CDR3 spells CASSEDGEGADTQYF. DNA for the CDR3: TGTGCCAGCAGTGAGGATGGGGAGGGCGCGGATACGCAGTATTTT.

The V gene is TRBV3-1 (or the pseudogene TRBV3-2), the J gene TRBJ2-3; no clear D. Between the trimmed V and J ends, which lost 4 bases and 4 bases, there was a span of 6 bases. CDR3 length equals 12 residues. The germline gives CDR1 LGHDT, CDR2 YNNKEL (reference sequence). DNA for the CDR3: TGTGCCAGCAGCCCCTACGCAGATACGCAGTATTTT. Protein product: CASSPYADTQYF.

The CDR3 DNA is TGTGCCAGCAGGAGGACAGCAACTAATGAAAAACTGTTTTTT. Protein: CASRRTATNEKLFF. The chain recombines TRBV6-5 with TRBJ1-4, with a tentative D call TRBD1 (6 bases). Germline loops: CDR1 MNHEY, CDR2 SVGAGI. Trimming shortened V by 6 bases and J by 0 bases, and 8 bases separated the two germline ends. This CDR3 region has 14 residues.

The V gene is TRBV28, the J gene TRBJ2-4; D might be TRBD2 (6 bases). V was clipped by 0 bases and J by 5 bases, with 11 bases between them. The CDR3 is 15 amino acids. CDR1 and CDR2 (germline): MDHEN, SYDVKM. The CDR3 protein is CASSLWGGGENIQYF. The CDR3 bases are TGTGCCAGCAGTTTATGGGGTGGAGGGGAAAACATTCAGTACTTC.

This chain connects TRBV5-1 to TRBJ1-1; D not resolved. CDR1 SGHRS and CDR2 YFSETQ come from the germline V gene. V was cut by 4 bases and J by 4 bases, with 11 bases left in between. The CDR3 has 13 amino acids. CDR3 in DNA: TGCGCCAGCAGCCCTCTGGCTGTCACTGAAGCTTTCTTT. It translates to CASSPLAVTEAFF.

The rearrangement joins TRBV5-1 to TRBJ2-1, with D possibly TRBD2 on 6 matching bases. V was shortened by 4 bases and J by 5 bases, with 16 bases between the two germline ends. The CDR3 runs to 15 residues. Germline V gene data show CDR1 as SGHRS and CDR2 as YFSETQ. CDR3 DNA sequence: TGCGCCAGCAGCCTACTGGGACTTAATCACAATGAGCAGTTCTTC. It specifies CASSLLGLNHNEQFF.

The CDR3 DNA is TGCAGCGTTGGAGGGAGCCTAGCGTTCTACAATGAGCAGTTCTTC. As protein: CSVGGSLAFYNEQFF. This chain links TRBV29-1 with TRBJ2-1, with D perhaps matching TRBD2 (6 bases). The V end lost 4 bases, the J end lost 3 bases, and 16 bases lay between the germline ends. The CDR3 is made up of 15 amino acids. Germline V gene sequence: CDR1 SQVTM, CDR2 ANQGSEA.

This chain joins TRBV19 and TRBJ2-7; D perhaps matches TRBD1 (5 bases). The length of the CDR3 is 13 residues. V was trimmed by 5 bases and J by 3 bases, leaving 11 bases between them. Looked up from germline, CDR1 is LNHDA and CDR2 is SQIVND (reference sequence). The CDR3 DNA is TGTGCCAGTAGTTGGGGCCAGAGCTACGAGCAGTACTTC. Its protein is CASSWGQSYEQYF.

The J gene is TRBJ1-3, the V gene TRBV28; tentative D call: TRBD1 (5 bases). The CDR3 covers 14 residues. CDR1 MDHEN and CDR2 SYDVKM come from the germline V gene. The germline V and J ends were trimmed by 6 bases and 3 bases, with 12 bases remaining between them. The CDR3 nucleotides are TGTGCCAGCAGCCTTTCGGGACTTGGAAACACCATATATTTT. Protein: CASSLSGLGNTIYF.

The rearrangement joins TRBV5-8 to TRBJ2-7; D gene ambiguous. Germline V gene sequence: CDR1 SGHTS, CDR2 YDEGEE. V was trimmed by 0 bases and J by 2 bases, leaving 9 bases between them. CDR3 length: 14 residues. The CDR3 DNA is TGTGCCAGCAGCTTGGCAGGTGGAACCTACGAGCAGTACTTC. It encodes CASSLAGGTYEQYF.

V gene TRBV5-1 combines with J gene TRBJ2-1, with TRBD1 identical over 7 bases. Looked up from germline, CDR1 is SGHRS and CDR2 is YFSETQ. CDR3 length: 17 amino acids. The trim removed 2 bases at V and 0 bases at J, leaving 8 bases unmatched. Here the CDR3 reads CASSFGQVSGSYNEQFF. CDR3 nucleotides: TGCGCCAGCAGCTTCGGACAGGTCTCAGGCTCCTACAATGAGCAGTTCTTC.

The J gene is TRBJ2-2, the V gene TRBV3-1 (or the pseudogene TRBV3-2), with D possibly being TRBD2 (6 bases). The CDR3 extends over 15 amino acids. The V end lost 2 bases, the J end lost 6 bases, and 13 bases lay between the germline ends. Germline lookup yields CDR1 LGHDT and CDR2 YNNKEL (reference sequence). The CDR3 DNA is TGTGCCAGCAGCCAAATGGGGGGAAGCCCCGGGGAGCTGTTTTTT. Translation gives CASSQMGGSPGELFF.

The CDR3 DNA reads as TGTGCCAGCAGCCAAGATAGGACTAGCGGGGGTATAAATACGCAGTATTTT. Residues: CASSQDRTSGGINTQYF. The gene calls are TRBV4-2 and TRBJ2-3, with 13 nucleotides matching TRBD2. The V gene end was trimmed by 0 bases and the J gene end by 7 bases; junction bases not matched to a gene: 7. This CDR3 region has 17 residues. The germline V gene encodes CDR1 LGHNA and CDR2 YNFKEQ.

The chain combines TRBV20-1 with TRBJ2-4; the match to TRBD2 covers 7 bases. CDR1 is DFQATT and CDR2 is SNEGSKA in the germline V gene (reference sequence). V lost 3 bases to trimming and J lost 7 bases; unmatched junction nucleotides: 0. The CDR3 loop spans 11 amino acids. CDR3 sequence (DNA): TGCAGTGCTAGGGGGGGGAACATTCAGTACTTC. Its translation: CSARGGNIQYF.

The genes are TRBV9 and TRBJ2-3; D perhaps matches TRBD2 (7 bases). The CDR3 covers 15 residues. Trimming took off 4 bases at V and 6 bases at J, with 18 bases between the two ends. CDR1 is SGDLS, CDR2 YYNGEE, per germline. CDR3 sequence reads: CASSPYRRGRDTQYF. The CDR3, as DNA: TGTGCCAGCAGCCCCTACCGGCGGGGGCGGGATACGCAGTATTTT.

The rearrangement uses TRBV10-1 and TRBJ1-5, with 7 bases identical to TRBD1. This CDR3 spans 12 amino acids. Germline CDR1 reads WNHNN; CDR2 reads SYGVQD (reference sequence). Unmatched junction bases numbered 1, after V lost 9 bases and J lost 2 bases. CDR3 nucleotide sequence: TGCGCCAGAGGGACAGGCAATCAGCCCCAGCATTTT. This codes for CARGTGNQPQHF.

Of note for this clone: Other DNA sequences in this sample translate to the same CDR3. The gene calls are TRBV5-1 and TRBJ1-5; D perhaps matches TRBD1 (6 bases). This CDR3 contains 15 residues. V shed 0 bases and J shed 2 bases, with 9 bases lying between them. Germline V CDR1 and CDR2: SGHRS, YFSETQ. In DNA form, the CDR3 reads TGCGCCAGCAGCTTGGAGGGGGTTGGCAATCAGCCCCAGCATTTT. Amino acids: CASSLEGVGNQPQHF.